A single sample is the source of the 3 T cell receptor beta chains below, sequenced in a study of control samples from healthy donors and cancer patients. Repertoires were generated with immunoSEQ multiplex PCR, while TCRdb's copy carries only in-frame clones and drops some. The repertoire has 120,000 or so clones, about 89% of them found once; the top ten carry 6% to 8%. Source material: blood. The receptors derive from a young woman in good health.

The chain has TRBV24-1 and TRBJ2-3, with 9 bases that match TRBD1. J lost 0 bases, V lost 9 bases, and 3 bases had no gene match. The CDR3 has 14 residues. The V gene's germline CDR1 is KGHDR and CDR2 SFDVKD. CDR3 nucleotide sequence: TGTGCCACCGCCGGGACAGGGAGCACAGATACGCAGTATTTT. It encodes CATAGTGSTDTQYF.

The J gene is TRBJ2-3, the V gene TRBV7-6, with D possibly being TRBD2 (7 bases). V was pared by 5 bases and J by 0 bases, with 15 bases between. The CDR3 is 16 residues long. In germline, CDR1 is SGHVS, CDR2 FNYEAQ. The CDR3 nucleotides are TGTGCCAGCAGCCTCCGGGGGGCCACTAGCACAGATACGCAGTATTTT. It yields the protein CASSLRGATSTDTQYF.

This chain connects TRBV7-2 to TRBJ2-5, with 8 positions matching TRBD2. This CDR3 has 16 amino acids. CDR1 and CDR2 (germline): SGHTA, FQGNSA. V was pared by 1 base and J by 1 base, with 5 bases of the junction left unmatched. CDR3 residues: CASSLVRLASQETQYF. The CDR3 DNA is TGTGCCAGCAGCTTAGTGCGACTAGCGAGCCAAGAGACCCAGTACTTC. Looking up the rest from reference TRBV7-2 and TRBJ2-5 gives the full variable domain: GAGVSQSPSNKVTEKGKDVELRCDPISGHTALYWYRQSLGQGLEFLIYFQGNSAPDKSGLPSDRFSAERTGGSVSTLTIQRTQQEDSAVYLCASSLVRLASQETQYFGPGTRLLVL.